This entry describes one TCR beta chain. Combining iRepertoire HTBI primers with Arm-PCR of CDR3 regions, the authors built TCR beta libraries. TCRdb redid the calling of the multiplex PCR reads with MiXCR, one entry per CDR3 protein. The sample includes hundreds of thousands of distinct CDR3 sequences, over 15% seen only once; the top ten take 25% to 30%. V was trimmed by 3 bases and J by 2 bases, leaving 8 bases between them. This CDR3 contains 13 residues. The data were obtained in a study of regulatory T cells in long-lasting Graves disease. Specified time point: newly diagnosed GD, antithyroid drugs for less than 3 months. Isolated PBMC RNA provided the starting material for the TCR library. The same data also contributed to another study, on T cells in Graves' hyperthyroidism and ophthalmopathy. That work states: Exclusion of patients followed from uncontrolled infection, other autoimmune disease, pregnancy or lactation.

The source is a man aged 40-49 years with Graves disease. Sequencing was performed on peripheral blood mononuclear cells (PBMCs), taken at new diagnosis, from a patient treated with antithyroid drugs. The chain is built from TRBV12-3 or TRBV12-4 and TRBJ2-7; D gene ambiguous. The CDR3 is CASSFRQAYEQYF. The CDR3 DNA reads TGTGCCAGCAGTTTCCGACAAGCCTACGAGCAGTACTTC.